The 18 T cell receptor beta chains in this list originate from one sample, sequenced in a study of blood T cell repertoires in COVID-19. Using immunoSEQ multiplex PCR, the repertoire was profiled, and TCRdb retains in-frame clones only, with some absent. The table includes approximately 200,000 clones, approximately 78% detected once. Sequencing used peripheral blood. The receptors derive from an elderly woman with acute or convalescent COVID-19.

This clone was seen only a few times. The CDR3 is CASSWEPAGKETQYF. CDR3 DNA: TGTGCCAGCAGCTGGGAACCGGCGGGCAAAGAGACCCAGTACTTC. The V call is TRBV7-8, the J call TRBJ2-5; maybe TRBD2 (5 bases). CDR3 length: 15 amino acids. Trimming shortened V by 4 bases and J by 3 bases, and 15 bases separated the two germline ends. Per the germline V gene, CDR1 is SGHVS and CDR2 is FQNEAQ. The full variable domain, rest sourced from reference TRBV7-8 and TRBJ2-5, is GAGVSQSPRYKVAKRGQDVALRCDPISGHVSLFWYQQALGQGPEFLTYFQNEAQLDKSGLPSDRFFAERPEGSVSTLKIQRTQQEDSAVYLCASSWEPAGKETQYFGPGTRLLVL.

This chain connects TRBV7-2 to TRBJ1-1; D perhaps matches TRBD1 (6 bases). V was clipped by 3 bases and J by 4 bases, with 15 bases between them. Germline V CDR1 and CDR2: SGHTA, FQGNSA. The CDR3 extends over 15 amino acids. The CDR3 region has the DNA TGTGCCAGCAGCTTTCCTACAGGGCAGGGCACTGAAGCTTTCTTT. It encodes CASSFPTGQGTEAFF.

This chain joins TRBV30 and TRBJ1-2, with a possible D match to TRBD1 (6 bases). The CDR3 has 15 residues. The V and J ends lost 2 bases and 0 bases respectively, with 13 bases between them. Germline V gene sequence: CDR1 GTSNPN, CDR2 SVGIG (reference sequence). The CDR3 is CAWSFVQGSNYGYTF. The CDR3 nucleotides read TGTGCCTGGAGTTTCGTACAGGGTTCTAACTATGGCTACACCTTC.

The table lists this clone with a few counts. This chain uses TRBV5-5 with TRBJ2-7, with 8 bases aligning to TRBD1. CDR3 length: 13 residues. The V gene end was trimmed by 2 bases and the J gene end by 7 bases; junction bases not matched to a gene: 5. Germline CDR1 SGHKS, CDR2 YYEKEE (reference sequence). The chain's CDR3 is CASSFQGAYEQYF. The CDR3 DNA is TGTGCCAGCAGCTTCCAGGGGGCATATGAGCAGTACTTC.

The chain uses TRBV4-3 and TRBJ2-3; D is uncertain. CDR3 length equals 16 residues. Trimming shortened V by 4 bases and J by 4 bases, and 18 bases separated the two germline ends. Germline V gene lookup returns CDR1 LGHNA and CDR2 YSLEER. The CDR3 bases are TGCGCCAGCAGCCTCCAGGTATCGGTTTCCTCAGATACGCAGTATTTT. Translation: CASSLQVSVSSDTQYF.

The V call is TRBV20-1, the J call TRBJ2-7; D may be TRBD2 (6 bases). This CDR3 comprises 14 residues. Trimming left V 3 bases short and J 0 bases short, with 12 bases between. Germline CDR1 DFQATT, CDR2 SNEGSKA (reference sequence). This CDR3 reads CSASPRDFSYEQYF. The CDR3 DNA sequence: TGCAGTGCTAGTCCCCGGGACTTCTCCTACGAGCAGTACTTC.

The rearrangement joins TRBV27 to TRBJ2-7; unclear D gene. V lost 4 bases to trimming and J lost 7 bases, with 14 bases between them. From germline, CDR1 is MNHEY and CDR2 SMNVEV (reference sequence). The CDR3 covers 13 residues. The CDR3 reads CASSYGPRWEQYF. In nucleotides, the CDR3 is TGTGCCAGCAGTTATGGCCCCCGATGGGAGCAGTACTTC.

This clone was recorded only once. This chain joins TRBV5-1 and TRBJ2-1; 13 nucleotides agree with TRBD2. The CDR3 length is 15 residues. The J segment lost 6 bases and the V segment lost 5 bases, leaving 5 bases of the junction unmatched. The germline V gene encodes CDR1 SGHRS and CDR2 YFSETQ. The CDR3 sequence is CASREGLAGFNEQFF. CDR3 DNA: TGCGCCAGCAGGGAGGGACTAGCGGGATTCAATGAGCAGTTCTTC.

This sequence joins TRBV10-1 and TRBJ2-5; a possible D gene is TRBD1 (7 bases). Between the trimmed V and J ends, which lost 6 bases and 2 bases, there was a span of 10 bases. The CDR3 loop spans 13 amino acids. The germline CDR1 and CDR2 sequences are WNHNN and SYGVQD (reference sequence). The CDR3 reads CASSQGGQETQYF. In DNA form, the CDR3 reads TGCGCCAGCAGCCAGGGGGGTCAAGAGACCCAGTACTTC.

This clone was recorded many times. This chain links TRBV10-3 with TRBJ1-1, with 7 positions matching TRBD1. Germline V lookup: CDR1 ENHRY, CDR2 SYGVKD. V lost 3 bases to trimming and J lost 4 bases; unmatched junction nucleotides: 5. The CDR3 contains 14 residues. In DNA, the CDR3 is TGTGCCATCAGTGAATCAGGGGGTGGCACTGAAGCTTTCTTT. Translation: CAISESGGGTEAFF.

This chain joins TRBV18 and TRBJ2-7, with 7 bases identical to TRBD1. The CDR3 has 14 amino acids. With 3 bases clipped from V and 3 bases from J, the junction kept 5 bases outside the gene matches. Germline lookup yields CDR1 KGHSH and CDR2 LQKENI. The CDR3 loop is CASSPRRDSYEQYF. The DNA of the CDR3 is TGTGCCAGCTCACCCCGCCGGGACAGCTACGAGCAGTACTTC.

CDR3 protein: CASSLNVRSEQFF. The CDR3, as DNA: TGTGCCAGCAGCTTAAATGTGAGGTCGGAGCAGTTCTTC. This chain joins TRBV7-2 and TRBJ2-1; D gene uncertain. The germline gives CDR1 SGHTA, CDR2 FQGNSA. V lost 2 bases, J lost 10 bases, and 12 bases lay in between. The CDR3 is 13 residues long.

The J gene is TRBJ1-2, the V gene TRBV3-1 (or the pseudogene TRBV3-2); TRBD1 matches at 8 bases. V shed 1 base and J 14 bases; nucleotides not matched to a gene: 18. Germline CDR1 is LGHDT and CDR2 is YNNKEL (reference sequence). The CDR3 runs 16 residues. Here the CDR3 reads CASSQVQGDRSRSVTF. CDR3 nucleotides: TGTGCCAGCAGCCAAGTGCAGGGGGACAGGAGCCGATCGGTGACCTTC.

V and J are TRBV7-3 and TRBJ1-6; 7 nucleotides match TRBD1. Germline CDR1 is SGHTA and CDR2 is FQGTGA. The CDR3 is 14 residues long. Trimming took 5 bases from V and 9 from J; bases not matched to a gene: 7. The CDR3 nucleotides are TGTGCCAGCAGCACCGGGACAGAGAGTTCACCCCTCCACTTT. Translating it yields CASSTGTESSPLHF. The full variable domain, in which reference TRBV7-3 and TRBJ1-6 provide the parts outside the CDR3, is GAGVSQTPSNKVTEKGKYVELRCDPISGHTALYWYRQSLGQGPEFLIYFQGTGAADDSGLPNDRFFAVRPEGSVSTLKIQRTERGDSAVYLCASSTGTESSPLHFGNGTRLTVT.

This clone was picked up a small number of times. The J gene is TRBJ1-5, the V gene TRBV21-1. TRBV21-1 is shown as a pseudogene. The CDR3 consists of 18 residues. CDR3 sequence (DNA): TGTGCCAGCAGCAAAGGGGGAAACCGGCCGGGATTTAATCAGCCCCAGCATTTT. This encodes CASSKGGNRPGFNQPQHF.

CDR3 region: CASSVGPGGQMQLFF. CDR3 nucleotides: TGTGCCAGCAGCGTAGGACCAGGGGGACAGATGCAACTGTTTTTT. The rearrangement links TRBV9 to TRBJ1-4; TRBD1 matches at 7 bases. The germline gives CDR1 SGDLS, CDR2 YYNGEE. There are 15 residues in the CDR3. V was clipped by 0 bases and J by 12 bases; unmatched bases: 11. Together with reference TRBV9 and TRBJ1-4, the CDR3 gives the full variable domain: DSGVTQTPKHLITATGQRVTLRCSPRSGDLSVYWYQQSLDQGLQFLIQYYNGEERAKGNILERFSAQQFPDLHSELNLSSLELGDSALYFCASSVGPGGQMQLFFGSGTQLSVL.

V usage is TRBV6-5 and J usage is TRBJ2-7, with 9 bases lining up with TRBD1. J lost 3 bases, V lost 5 bases, and 8 bases had no gene match. This CDR3 region has 15 residues. Germline V gene sequence: CDR1 MNHEY, CDR2 SVGAGI. The CDR3 spells CASSPYPTGGYEQYF. As DNA, the CDR3 is TGTGCCAGCAGTCCCTATCCGACAGGGGGCTACGAGCAGTACTTC.

The chain recombines TRBV10-3 with TRBJ1-5, with a tentative D call TRBD1 (5 bases). The CDR3 totals 13 residues. V gave up 4 bases and J gave up 5 bases, with 9 bases separating them. The germline V gene encodes CDR1 ENHRY and CDR2 SYGVKD. The CDR3 region is CAISVGDYQPQHF. The CDR3 region has the DNA TGTGCCATCAGTGTTGGGGACTATCAGCCCCAGCATTTT.